What follows is one T cell receptor beta chain and its context. Antigen: not known. In a library made to pick up alpha chains, this beta chain is a stray read with a size that means little. TCRdb ran MiXCR on the 5' RACE reads and lists one entry per CDR3 protein. This repertoire shows fewer than 200 distinct CDR3 sequences, about 35% found once; its top ten account for roughly 43%. Time point indicated: sample taken at primary tumor resection. The V segment lost 3 bases and the J segment 6 bases; nucleotides outside the gene matches: 5. Germline-derived CDR1 and CDR2 are KGHSH and LQKENI. This CDR3 spans 14 amino acids. This sample stems from a study of spatial heterogeneity in lung cancer. Study-wide findings and caveats: For expanded intratumoral alpha and beta TCRs, counts tracked tumor mutation counts.

The source material was lung tumor tissue, sampled at surgery. This TCR was recovered from a male donor with early-stage non-small cell lung cancer. V usage is TRBV18 and J usage is TRBJ2-3; 8 bases match TRBD2. CDR3 sequence: CASSPMQREDTQYF. CDR3 nucleotide sequence: TGTGCCAGCTCACCTATGCAGCGGGAGGATACGCAGTATTTT. The full variable domain, its missing parts supplied by reference TRBV18 and TRBJ2-3, is NAGVMQNPRHLVRRRGQEARLRCSPMKGHSHVYWYRQLPEEGLKFMVYLQKENIIDESGMPKERFSAEFPKEGPSILRIQQVVRGDSAAYFCASSPMQREDTQYFGPGTRLTVL.